This TCR beta chain was recorded in a study of T cell changes during pregnancy in multiple sclerosis. The CDR3 spans 19 residues. Germline trimming cut 5 bases from V and 5 bases from J; bases unmatched to any gene: 18. Germline loops: CDR1 SGHTA, CDR2 FQGNSA. Clones were sequenced by immunoSEQ multiplex PCR, and TCRdb holds only the in-frame ones, with some missing. The table has more than 60,000 clones, just over 90% seen once. Sequenced material: peripheral blood, taken in the second trimester of pregnancy. The TCR was taken from a female donor with multiple sclerosis, enrolled in a pregnancy study. This chain uses TRBV7-2 with TRBJ2-5, with 12 bases matching TRBD2. The CDR3 coding sequence is TGTGCCAGCAGCCCCAAACGCACGGCGCTAGCGGGAGGGCGGGAGACCCAGTACTTC. Translated, it gives CASSPKRTALAGGRETQYF.